This T cell receptor (beta chain) was identified during a study of shared clonotypes between healthy human individuals. Study conclusions and caveats: Despite large depth, rarefaction showed incomplete sorted-subset sequencing.

This clone was seen a few times. The antigen is undetermined. Every subset had its genomic DNA shared out evenly among several immunoSEQ plates. The assay was immunoSEQ multiplex PCR, and TCRdb's table has in-frame clones only and misses some. The sample includes 2,100,000 or so clones, around 95% of them seen just once. Germline V gene sequence: CDR1 WSHSY, CDR2 SAAADI. Unmatched junction bases numbered 0, after V lost 2 bases and J lost 2 bases. The CDR3 is 14 amino acids. The sequence came from a man younger than 35 in good health. The rearrangement joins TRBV10-2 to TRBJ1-2; 9 bases are a match to TRBD1. Sequenced input: naive CD4+ T cells sorted from blood. The subset was: CD45RA+ positively selected. Here the CDR3 DNA reads TGCGCCAGCAGTGAGGACAGGGGGAACTATGGCTACACCTTC. Translated, it gives CASSEDRGNYGYTF.